This T cell receptor (beta chain) came from a study of OX40 agonist ivuxolimab in advanced cancers. Using immunoSEQ multiplex PCR, the repertoire was profiled, and TCRdb retains in-frame clones only, with some absent. The sample lists more than 95,000 clones, roughly 90% occurring once. This CDR3 is built from 15 residues. Germline trimming cut 3 bases from V and 5 bases from J; bases unmatched to any gene: 3. Germline V gene lookup returns CDR1 SGHTA and CDR2 FQGNSA. This TCR was sampled from an adult with an advanced solid tumor such as melanoma, head and neck, liver or kidney cancer. This chain joins TRBV7-2 and TRBJ1-6, with 8 nucleotides matching TRBD1. The sample was CD4+ or CD8+ T cells sorted from blood, taken in a trial of the OX40 agonist ivuxolimab. CDR3 bases: TGTGCCAGCAGCTTCGAGGGACAGGATAATTCACCCCTCCACTTT. Its protein is CASSFEGQDNSPLHF.